Listed below are T cell receptor beta chains from one sample, sequenced in a study of blood T cell repertoires in COVID-19. Produced via immunoSEQ multiplex PCR; TCRdb's table is partial and in-frame only. The sample includes under 300,000 clones, approximately 84% of them seen just once. Sequenced sample: peripheral blood. Receptor source: a man aged 45-65 years with acute or convalescent COVID-19. CDR3s include the opening cysteine and the closing phenylalanine or tryptophan. Fields, in order: clone size, J gene, D gene, V gene, CDR3 DNA, CDR3 protein. A D gene is named only where the DNA matches it firmly. The size of a clone is reported for some rows only, either as once, few or many, or as a class for expanded clones.

clone_size: .
j_call: TRBJ2-7
d_call: .
v_call: TRBV6-2/TRBV6-3
cdr3_nt: TGTGCCAGCAGTTACGAATCAGCGGGTGATGGCTACGAGCAGTACTTC
cdr3_aa: CASSYESAGDGYEQYF

clone_size: .
j_call: TRBJ2-3
d_call: TRBD2
v_call: TRBV5-6
cdr3_nt: TGTGCCAGCAGCTGGGGACTTTCAGGACTAGCTGGCACAGATACGCAGTATTTT
cdr3_aa: CASSWGLSGLAGTDTQYF

clone_size: .
j_call: TRBJ1-3
d_call: TRBD1
v_call: TRBV19
cdr3_nt: TGTGCCAGTAGTACCAGACAGGGGAACTCTGGAAACACCATATATTTT
cdr3_aa: CASSTRQGNSGNTIYF

clone_size: .
j_call: TRBJ1-2
d_call: .
v_call: TRBV7-9
cdr3_nt: TGTGCCAGCAGCCTAACAGGTTACTATGGCTACACCTTC
cdr3_aa: CASSLTGYYGYTF

clone_size: once
j_call: TRBJ2-2
d_call: .
v_call: TRBV6-5
cdr3_nt: TGTGCCAGCAGTTACTCAGTCAGGGGGGCCGGGGAGCTGTTTTTT
cdr3_aa: CASSYSVRGAGELFF

clone_size: once
j_call: TRBJ2-2
d_call: .
v_call: TRBV6-5
cdr3_nt: TGTGCCAGCAGTTACTACGGAGGCACCGGGGAGCTGTTTTTT
cdr3_aa: CASSYYGGTGELFF

clone_size: .
j_call: TRBJ2-1
d_call: TRBD2
v_call: TRBV19
cdr3_nt: TGTGCCAGTAGTATAGCTCCAGGAGGGGCGGGGGTCTACAATGAGCAGTTCTTC
cdr3_aa: CASSIAPGGAGVYNEQFF

clone_size: .
j_call: TRBJ1-1
d_call: TRBD1
v_call: TRBV6-5
cdr3_nt: TGTGCCAGCAGTTACGAGACAGGGGTCGCTGAAGCTTTCTTT
cdr3_aa: CASSYETGVAEAFF

clone_size: .
j_call: TRBJ2-6
d_call: .
v_call: TRBV7-2
cdr3_nt: TGTGCCAGCAGCTCCTACCGACAGGCCTCTGGGGCCAACGTCCTGACTTTC
cdr3_aa: CASSSYRQASGANVLTF

clone_size: .
j_call: TRBJ2-7
d_call: .
v_call: TRBV11-3
cdr3_nt: TGTGCCAGCAGCGTCGGGGTCCCGGGAGCCTACGAGCAGTACTTC
cdr3_aa: CASSVGVPGAYEQYF

clone_size: once
j_call: TRBJ2-7
d_call: .
v_call: TRBV30
cdr3_nt: TGTGCCTGGAGTCAAGGACCGGACCGCGGGTCCTACGAGCAGTACTTC
cdr3_aa: CAWSQGPDRGSYEQYF

clone_size: .
j_call: TRBJ1-5
d_call: TRBD1
v_call: TRBV19
cdr3_nt: TGTGCCAGTAGCGGGACAGGGGGCAATCAGCCCCAGCATTTT
cdr3_aa: CASSGTGGNQPQHF